A selection of T cell receptor beta chains follows, all from one sample in a study of chemoradiotherapy in HPV16-positive cancers. Profiling relied on immunoSEQ multiplex PCR, and the TCRdb table lists in-frame clones only, not all of them. The top ten hold approximately 3% of the sample, which has roughly 25,000 clones, 94% seen once. Sample acquisition took place from a patient who underwent chemoradiotherapy. Receptor source: a human donor with HPV-associated anogenital cancer. CDR3s include the opening cysteine and the closing phenylalanine or tryptophan.

>TRBV19|TRBJ1-6
CASSIAGASVKSPLHF
>TRBV4-3|TRBJ2-7
CASSPDTGSVYEQYF
>TRBV27|TRBJ2-5
CASSSEGRGRGTQYF
>TRBV2|TRBJ2-5
CASSLAGGRETQYF
>TRBV4-1|TRBJ2-1
CASSQDMASGSYNEQFF
>TRBV28|TRBJ2-7
CASRAPTGAYEQYF
>TRBV2|TRBJ2-7
CASSEPGSYEQYF
>TRBV19|TRBJ2-5
CASSRNLQETQYF
>TRBV10-1|TRBJ2-7
CASIVSSVIWSYEQYF
>TRBV15|TRBJ1-1
CATSRLTGGKSTEAFF
>TRBV10-3|TRBJ1-3
CAINTLGPGNTIYF
>TRBV29-1|TRBJ1-2
CSVEDLKRGGYTF
>TRBV4-3|TRBJ2-2
CASSRGQMNTGELFF
>TRBV9|TRBJ1-2
CASSEGQGLTNYGYTF
>TRBV6-1|TRBJ2-1
CASTSTGGNEQFF
>TRBV7-2|TRBJ2-6
CASSPGELSGANVLTF
>TRBV27|TRBJ1-6
CASSSLHDYNSPLHF
>TRBV19|TRBJ1-1
CASSIRGAGGSGTEAFF
>TRBV19|TRBJ1-1
CASSFFGQLTTEAFF
>TRBV4-1|TRBJ2-1
CASSLRYTSEDEQFF
>TRBV5-4|TRBJ1-3
CASSKSRSSLSGNTIYF
>TRBV28|TRBJ2-7
CASHKIWGQGTYEQYF
>TRBV7-2|TRBJ1-2
CASSSAGGSNYGYTF
>TRBV6-5|TRBJ1-5
CASRPGRGGSQPQHF
>TRBV7-9|TRBJ2-2
CASSPGLRNTGELFF
>TRBV25-1|TRBJ1-4
CASSEVGTGNEKLFF
>TRBV6-4|TRBJ2-1
CASSPRDSLSYNEQFF
>TRBV5-4|TRBJ1-1
CASSSGTGLNTEAFF
>TRBV27|TRBJ1-2
CASSLARGRSGYTF
>TRBV11-3|TRBJ2-2
CASSSRDSGTGELFF
>TRBV15|TRBJ1-4
CATSSGGATNEKLFF
>TRBV19|TRBJ2-5
CASSMGNRGGTQYF
>TRBV27|TRBJ1-1
CASSLSQAYTEAFF
>TRBV5-1|TRBJ2-5
CASSLAPGLGTGRETQYF
>TRBV7-6|TRBJ2-2
CASSLLAGATGELFF
>TRBV6-5|TRBJ2-3
CASSYSKERSPYF
>TRBV28|TRBJ1-5
CASSLWGTLNQPQHF
>TRBV11-2|TRBJ1-6
CASSKGTGSNSPLHF
>TRBV5-1|TRBJ1-4
CASSFGNKGDEKLFF
>TRBV5-1|TRBJ2-7
CASSWGLAGGISYEQYF
>TRBV6-1|TRBJ1-2
CASTEPGGNYGYTF
>TRBV2|TRBJ1-2
CASRRDGNYGYTF
>TRBV7-8|TRBJ1-5
CASSLSQNQPQHF
>TRBV5-1|TRBJ1-1
CASSLKGVDTEAFF
>TRBV7-9|TRBJ2-5
CASSLPSKETQYF